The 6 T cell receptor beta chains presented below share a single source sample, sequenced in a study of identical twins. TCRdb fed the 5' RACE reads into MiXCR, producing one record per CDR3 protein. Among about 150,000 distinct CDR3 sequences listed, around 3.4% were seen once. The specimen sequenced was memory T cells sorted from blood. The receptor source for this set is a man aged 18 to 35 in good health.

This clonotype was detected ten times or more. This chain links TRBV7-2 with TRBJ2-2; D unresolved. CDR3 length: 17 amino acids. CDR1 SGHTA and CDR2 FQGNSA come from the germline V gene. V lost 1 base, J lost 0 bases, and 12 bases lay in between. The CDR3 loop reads CASSLVSVVANTGELFF. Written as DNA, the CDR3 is TGTGCCAGCAGCTTAGTGTCTGTAGTCGCGAACACCGGGGAGCTGTTTTTT.

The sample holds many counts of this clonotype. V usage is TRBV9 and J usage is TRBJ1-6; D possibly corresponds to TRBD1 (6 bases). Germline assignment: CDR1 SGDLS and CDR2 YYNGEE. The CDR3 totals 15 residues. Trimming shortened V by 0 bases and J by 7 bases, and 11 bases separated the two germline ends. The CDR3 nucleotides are TGTGCCAGCAGCGTAGAGGGGGGCCCGAATTCACCCCTCCACTTT. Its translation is CASSVEGGPNSPLHF.

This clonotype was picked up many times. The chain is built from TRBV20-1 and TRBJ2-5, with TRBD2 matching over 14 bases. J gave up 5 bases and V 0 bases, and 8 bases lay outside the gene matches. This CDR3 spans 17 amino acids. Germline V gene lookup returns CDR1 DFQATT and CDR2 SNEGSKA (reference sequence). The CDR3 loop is CSARDRGTSGSKETQYF. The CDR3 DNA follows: TGCAGTGCTAGAGATCGGGGGACTAGCGGGAGTAAGGAGACCCAGTACTTC.

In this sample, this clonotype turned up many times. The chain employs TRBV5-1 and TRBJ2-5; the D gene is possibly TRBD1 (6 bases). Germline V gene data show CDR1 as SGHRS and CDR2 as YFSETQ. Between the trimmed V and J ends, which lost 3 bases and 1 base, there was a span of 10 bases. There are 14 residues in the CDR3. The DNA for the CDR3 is TGCGCCAGCAGCTCCCGACAGGCCCAAGAGACCCAGTACTTC. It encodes CASSSRQAQETQYF.

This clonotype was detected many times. Here the CDR3 reads CASSVGSGRNTGELFF. The CDR3 nucleotides read TGTGCCAGCAGCGTAGGAAGCGGGAGGAACACCGGGGAGCTGTTTTTT. The chain links TRBV9 to TRBJ2-2, with 8 bases identical to TRBD2. The CDR3 consists of 16 residues. After removal of 0 bases from V and 1 base from J, the junction contained 2 bases not matched to a gene. Germline V lookup: CDR1 SGDLS, CDR2 YYNGEE.

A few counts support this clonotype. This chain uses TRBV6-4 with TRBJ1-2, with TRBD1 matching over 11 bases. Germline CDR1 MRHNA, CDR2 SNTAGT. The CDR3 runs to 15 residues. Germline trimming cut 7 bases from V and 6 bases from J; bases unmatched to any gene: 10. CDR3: CASKDRGHRSNGYTF. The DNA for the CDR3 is TGTGCCAGCAAGGACAGGGGGCACAGGAGTAATGGCTACACCTTC.